Reported below is one T cell receptor beta chain. There are 14 residues in the CDR3. The J segment lost 6 bases and the V segment lost 2 bases, leaving 2 bases of the junction unmatched. Germline V gives CDR1 SGHVS, CDR2 FQNEAQ. This specimen comes from a study of blood T cell repertoires in COVID-19. Measured with immunoSEQ multiplex PCR; TCRdb has only the in-frame clones, and not every one. The sample lists about 180,000 clones, around 87% seen once, with around 12% in the top ten. This sequence was found in a woman in her 70s with COVID-19, enrolled during active disease. This chain connects TRBV7-8 to TRBJ1-5, with 9 bases fitting TRBD1. Sequencing was performed on peripheral blood. The CDR3 loop reads CASSLTGGTQPQHF. CDR3 bases: TGTGCCAGCAGCTTAACAGGGGGCACTCAGCCCCAGCATTTT.